This T cell receptor (beta chain) is from a study of early T cells in non-severe SARS-CoV-2 infection. This clonotype was observed a few times. The CDR3 has 14 residues. In germline, CDR1 is SGHTA, CDR2 FQGNSA. Between the trimmed V and J ends, which lost 5 bases and 2 bases, there was a span of 13 bases. The TCR library protocol was used to attach unique molecular identifiers. These identifiers were attached to individual cDNA molecules. Each CDR3 protein gets one entry after TCRdb re-called the 5' RACE reads with MiXCR. The data hold tens of thousands of distinct CDR3 sequences, with more than 8% observed a single time.

This TCR came from an adult who was a healthcare worker with PCR-confirmed SARS-CoV-2 infection or an uninfected control (not recorded which). The chain couples TRBV7-2 to TRBJ2-7, with D perhaps given as TRBD1 or TRBD2 (5 bases each). Sequenced here: whole blood, sampled at baseline. The CDR3 spells CASSTWDGTYEQYF. CDR3 nucleotides: TGTGCCAGCAGCACCTGGGACGGAACCTACGAGCAGTACTTC.